The 27 T cell receptor beta chains below come from one sample, sequenced in a study of blood T cell repertoires in COVID-19. This table comes from immunoSEQ multiplex PCR, and its TCRdb copy is limited to in-frame clones, with some not included. The sample records 110,000 or so clones, about 83% being singletons. The sequencing sample was made of peripheral blood. Receptors were obtained from a man in his 70s with acute or convalescent COVID-19.

The chain carries TRBV4-1 and TRBJ2-1; 13 bases are shared with TRBD2. The CDR3 spans 18 residues. The germline V gene encodes CDR1 MGHRA and CDR2 YSYEKL. V was pared by 2 bases and J by 8 bases, with 12 bases of the junction left unmatched. This CDR3 reads CASSQKSWTSGSFDEQFF. CDR3 nucleotide sequence: TGCGCCAGCAGCCAAAAGTCTTGGACTAGCGGGAGCTTTGATGAGCAGTTCTTC.

CDR3 in amino acids: CASSLTGLAGDTQYF. CDR3 DNA: TGTGCCAGCAGCTTAACGGGACTAGCGGGGGATACGCAGTATTTT. The chain has TRBV7-2 and TRBJ2-3; TRBD2 aligns across 13 bases. CDR1 is SGHTA and CDR2 is FQGNSA in the germline V gene. The CDR3 runs to 15 residues. J lost 6 bases, V lost 2 bases, and 2 bases had no gene match. The variable domain in full, completed from reference TRBV7-2 and TRBJ2-3, reads GAGVSQSPSNKVTEKGKDVELRCDPISGHTALYWYRQSLGQGLEFLIYFQGNSAPDKSGLPSDRFSAERTGGSVSTLTIQRTQQEDSAVYLCASSLTGLAGDTQYFGPGTRLTVL.

The chain is built from TRBV27 and TRBJ1-1, with unresolved D. Between the trimmed V and J ends, which lost 5 bases and 0 bases, there was a span of 10 bases. The CDR3 has 14 amino acids. The V gene's germline CDR1 is MNHEY and CDR2 SMNVEV (reference sequence). This CDR3 is CASSRFQMNTEAFF. The CDR3 DNA follows: TGTGCCAGCAGTCGATTTCAGATGAACACTGAAGCTTTCTTT.

This chain uses TRBV27 with TRBJ2-3, with TRBD2 matching over 8 bases. The CDR3 is made up of 15 amino acids. V gave up 5 bases and J gave up 6 bases; unmatched junction bases: 10. Germline V CDR1 and CDR2: MNHEY, SMNVEV (reference sequence). CDR3 DNA sequence: TGTGCCAGCAGTCTAACCGGGACTAGTGGTGATACGCAGTATTTT. Protein product: CASSLTGTSGDTQYF.

The J gene is TRBJ1-1, the V gene TRBV5-5, with 11 bases lining up with TRBD1. Trimming removed 4 bases from V and 3 bases from J; junction bases left unmatched: 8. This CDR3 region has 16 residues. Germline CDR1 is SGHKS and CDR2 is YYEKEE (reference sequence). The DNA of the CDR3 is TGTGCCAGCAGCCCCGGGACAGGGGGTGGATACACTGAAGCTTTCTTT. It encodes CASSPGTGGGYTEAFF.

The genes are TRBV10-3 and TRBJ1-1, with 12 bases that match TRBD1. The CDR3 has 19 amino acids. V dropped 3 bases and J dropped 0; count of bases not matched to a gene: 11. Germline V gives CDR1 ENHRY, CDR2 SYGVKD. The CDR3 region is CAISEMGQGARSMNTEAFF. As DNA, the CDR3 is TGTGCCATCAGTGAAATGGGACAGGGGGCCAGGTCCATGAACACTGAAGCTTTCTTT.

In its sample, this clone was seen a few times. The chain joins TRBV6-5 to TRBJ1-2, with D uncertain. The V gene lost 6 bases and the J gene lost 0 bases, with 8 bases spanning the gap. The germline V gene encodes CDR1 MNHEY and CDR2 SVGAGI. The CDR3 contains 13 residues. The DNA of the CDR3 is TGTGCCAGCAGGGGAGACTCTAACTATGGCTACACCTTC. Its translation is CASRGDSNYGYTF.

This rearrangement joins TRBV18 to TRBJ1-4; 7 bases are a match to TRBD1. CDR1 and CDR2 from the germline V gene are KGHSH and LQKENI. J lost 6 bases, V lost 3 bases, and 7 bases had no gene match. The CDR3 sequence is 15 residues long. The CDR3 nucleotides are TGTGCCAGCTCACCTCGACAGGGCCGTGATGAAAAACTGTTTTTT. It specifies CASSPRQGRDEKLFF.

The chain has TRBV6-5 and TRBJ1-3; a possible D gene is TRBD1 (5 bases). Trimming took 4 bases from V and 4 from J, leaving 17 bases between them. Germline lookup yields CDR1 MNHEY and CDR2 SVGAGI. This CDR3 has 16 residues. CDR3 DNA: TGTGCCAGCAGTTCCCCGGGGGGGGGAACAGGAAACACCATATATTTT. Translation gives CASSSPGGGTGNTIYF.

The chain recombines TRBV6-1 with TRBJ2-7; 16 positions agree with TRBD2. Losses at the gene ends were 4 bases for V and 7 bases for J; bases not matched to a gene: 7. From germline, CDR1 is MNHNS and CDR2 SASEGT. The CDR3 has 16 residues. CDR3 sequence reads: CASSAGTSGRAGEQYF. CDR3 DNA sequence: TGTGCCAGCAGTGCCGGGACTAGCGGGAGGGCCGGGGAGCAGTACTTC.

This chain joins TRBV30 and TRBJ1-5; 7 bases match TRBD1. CDR3 length equals 15 residues. Germline V lookup: CDR1 GTSNPN, CDR2 SVGIG (reference sequence). The ends lost 2 bases at V and 1 base at J; junction bases unmatched: 5. The CDR3 DNA is TGTGCCTGGAGTACAGGACAGGCAAGCAATCAGCCCCAGCATTTT. Residues: CAWSTGQASNQPQHF. Full variable domain (remainder filled in from reference TRBV30 and TRBJ1-5): SQTIHQWPATLVQPVGSPLSLECTVEGTSNPNLYWYRQAAGRGLQLLFYSVGIGQISSEVPQNLSASRPQDRQFILSSKKLLLSDSGFYLCAWSTGQASNQPQHFGDGTRLSIL.

The V and J genes are TRBV9 and TRBJ2-1; 9 positions agree with TRBD2. Germline CDR1 SGDLS, CDR2 YYNGEE. The CDR3 has 16 amino acids. V dropped 3 bases and J dropped 5; count of bases not matched to a gene: 9. The CDR3 DNA sequence: TGTGCCAGCAGCGAGAGGGGTAGCGGGGGCCACAATGAGCAGTTCTTC. This translates into CASSERGSGGHNEQFF.

This rearrangement joins TRBV6-1 to TRBJ1-4; TRBD1 might be the D (5 bases). CDR1 and CDR2 from the germline V gene are MNHNS and SASEGT. The CDR3 totals 16 residues. The V gene lost 5 bases and the J gene lost 5 bases, with 18 bases spanning the gap. The CDR3 coding sequence is TGTGCCAGCAGTAAAGGGGTGGCGGGGACGAATGAAAAACTGTTTTTT. Protein sequence: CASSKGVAGTNEKLFF.

J is TRBJ1-5 and V is TRBV5-6; D might be TRBD1 (6 bases). The ends were cut back, 6 bases at V and 3 bases at J, with 19 bases in the middle. The CDR3 is 16 residues long. Germline CDR1 is SGHDT and CDR2 is YYEEEE. Written as DNA, the CDR3 is TGTGCCAGCACCCTGAGGGGGGAGGGGCCCAATCAGCCCCAGCATTTT. It yields the protein CASTLRGEGPNQPQHF. Together with reference TRBV5-6 and TRBJ1-5, the CDR3 gives the full variable domain: DAGVTQSPTHLIKTRGQQVTLRCSPKSGHDTVSWYQQALGQGPQFIFQYYEEEERQRGNFPDRFSGHQFPNYSSELNVNALLLGDSALYLCASTLRGEGPNQPQHFGDGTRLSIL.

CDR3 DNA: TGTGCCAGCAGCTTAAGCAGGGTCGAAGGTGGCTACACCTTC. Its protein is CASSLSRVEGGYTF. This chain connects TRBV7-2 to TRBJ1-2; a weak D match, TRBD1 (5 bases). CDR3 length: 14 residues. The V gene's germline CDR1 is SGHTA and CDR2 FQGNSA. Trimming stripped 2 bases from V and 7 bases from J, with 14 bases between.

The rearrangement joins TRBV9 to TRBJ1-4, with a tentative D call TRBD1 (5 bases). Trimming took off 0 bases at V and 4 bases at J, with 22 bases between the two ends. Germline CDR1 SGDLS, CDR2 YYNGEE. The CDR3 runs 19 residues. The CDR3 reads CASSVAVGRGVRGNEKLFF. In nucleotides, the CDR3 is TGTGCCAGCAGCGTAGCGGTCGGACGGGGGGTCCGGGGTAATGAAAAACTGTTTTTT.

A few counts support this clone. V is TRBV2 and J is TRBJ2-1; the D gene is possibly TRBD2 (6 bases). The germline gives CDR1 SNHLY, CDR2 FYNNEI. The CDR3 is made up of 15 amino acids. V shed 8 bases and J shed 3 bases, with 17 bases lying between them. The CDR3 nucleotides read TGTGCCAGCCGGAGGGTGCAGGGAGGCTACAATGAGCAGTTCTTC. Its protein is CASRRVQGGYNEQFF.

CDR3 sequence: CASTREGGNQPQHF. Here the CDR3 DNA reads TGTGCCAGCACCCGGGAGGGTGGTAATCAGCCCCAGCATTTT. The chain is built from TRBV2 and TRBJ1-5; D not resolved. Deletions cut 7 bases from V and 4 bases from J, with 14 bases between. The V gene's germline CDR1 is SNHLY and CDR2 FYNNEI. The CDR3 loop spans 14 amino acids.

This chain connects TRBV19 to TRBJ2-2; TRBD1 aligns across 9 bases. The CDR3 contains 15 residues. Germline lookup yields CDR1 LNHDA and CDR2 SQIVND (reference sequence). The junction had 4 bases not matched to a gene; V was cut back by 3 bases and J by 5 bases. The CDR3 nucleotides read TGTGCCAGTAGTATCAAACAGGGGGCTACCGGGGAGCTGTTTTTT. This translates into CASSIKQGATGELFF.

The J gene is TRBJ2-5, the V gene TRBV7-9; D gene ambiguous. V dropped 5 bases and J dropped 3 bases, with 16 bases sitting between them. This CDR3 has 15 amino acids. Germline CDR1 SEHNR, CDR2 FQNEAQ (reference sequence). The CDR3 spells CASSREGYREETQYF. In DNA, the CDR3 is TGTGCCAGCAGCCGAGAAGGATACCGGGAAGAGACCCAGTACTTC.

The chain carries TRBV11-1 and TRBJ1-1; 9 bases align to TRBD1. The J segment lost 5 bases and the V segment lost 6 bases, leaving 10 bases of the junction unmatched. CDR1 and CDR2 (germline): SGHAT, FQDESV (reference sequence). The CDR3 runs to 15 residues. The DNA of the CDR3 is TGTGCCAGCAGTCGAGGACCGGGACAGGGAACTGAAGCTTTCTTT. It is translated as CASSRGPGQGTEAFF.

This clone was observed a single time. The chain couples TRBV11-2 to TRBJ1-3; no clear D. Germline CDR1 reads SGHAT; CDR2 reads FQNNGV. V was clipped by 2 bases and J by 1 base, with 6 bases between them. This CDR3 has 14 residues. CDR3 sequence reads: CASSLPSSGNTIYF. The DNA of the CDR3 is TGTGCCAGCAGCTTACCCAGTTCTGGAAACACCATATATTTT.

V and J are TRBV9 and TRBJ2-6; possible D gene TRBD1, 6 bases. Per germline, CDR1 SGDLS and CDR2 YYNGEE. V lost 2 bases and J 2 bases, leaving 20 bases between the germline ends. This CDR3 region has 19 residues. The CDR3 DNA follows: TGTGCCAGCAGCGTCCCCCTCCTACAGGGTACCGCTGGGGCCAACGTCCTGACTTTC. It is translated as CASSVPLLQGTAGANVLTF.

The chain employs TRBV7-9 and TRBJ2-1; 16 nucleotides line up with TRBD2. Trimming cost V 5 bases and J 8 bases; bases outside gene matches: 15. Germline CDR1 reads SEHNR; CDR2 reads FQNEAQ (reference sequence). The CDR3 has 19 residues. CDR3 region: CASSQKYGTSGRAMDEQFF. Written as DNA, the CDR3 is TGTGCCAGCAGCCAAAAATACGGGACTAGCGGGAGGGCCATGGATGAGCAGTTCTTC.

The chain combines TRBV4-1 with TRBJ2-7, with a possible D match to TRBD2 (6 bases). V lost 1 base and J 3 bases, leaving 22 bases between the germline ends. This CDR3 comprises 18 residues. Germline CDR1 is MGHRA and CDR2 is YSYEKL. The CDR3, as DNA: TGCGCCAGCAGCCAAGGGACTCATCTCCTAGCGCAGAACTACGAGCAGTACTTC. Translation gives CASSQGTHLLAQNYEQYF.

V usage is TRBV4-3 and J usage is TRBJ1-4; a possible D gene is TRBD1 (5 bases). V was trimmed by 1 base and J by 7 bases, leaving 16 bases between them. Germline CDR1 reads LGHNA; CDR2 reads YSLEER. This CDR3 has 16 residues. The CDR3 DNA reads TGCGCCAGCAGCCAAGGTTTGGGCACAGGACGTGAAAAACTGTTTTTT. Translation gives CASSQGLGTGREKLFF.

The CDR3 loop is CASRTSGSAYEQYF. The DNA for the CDR3 is TGCGCCAGCAGGACTAGCGGGAGTGCATACGAGCAGTACTTC. The chain recombines TRBV10-2 with TRBJ2-7; 12 bases agree with TRBD2. V was pared by 6 bases and J by 4 bases, with 4 bases of the junction left unmatched. CDR1 WSHSY and CDR2 SAAADI come from the germline V gene. The CDR3 covers 14 residues.